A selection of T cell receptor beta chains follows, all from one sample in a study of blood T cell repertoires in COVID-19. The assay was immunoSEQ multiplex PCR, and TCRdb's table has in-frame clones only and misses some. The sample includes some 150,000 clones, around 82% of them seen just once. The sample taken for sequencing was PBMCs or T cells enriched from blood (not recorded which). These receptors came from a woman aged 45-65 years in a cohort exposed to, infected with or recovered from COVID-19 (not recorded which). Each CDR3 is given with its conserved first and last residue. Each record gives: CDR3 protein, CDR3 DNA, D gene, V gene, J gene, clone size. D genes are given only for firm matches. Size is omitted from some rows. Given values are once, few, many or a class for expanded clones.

cdr3_aa: CASSLARPGGFHGYTF
cdr3_nt: TGTGCCAGCAGTTTGGCGCGGCCAGGGGGTTTTCATGGCTACACCTTC
d_call: TRBD1
v_call: TRBV28
j_call: TRBJ1-2
clone_size: .

cdr3_aa: CASSLVGQGAISPLHF
cdr3_nt: TGTGCCAGCAGCTTGGTAGGACAGGGGGCGATTTCACCCCTCCACTTT
d_call: TRBD1
v_call: TRBV5-4
j_call: TRBJ1-6
clone_size: few

cdr3_aa: CASSRTGGDGELFF
cdr3_nt: TGTGCCAGTAGTCGGACAGGGGGGGACGGGGAGCTGTTTTTT
d_call: TRBD1
v_call: TRBV19
j_call: TRBJ2-2
clone_size: .

cdr3_aa: CASKGGDIQYF
cdr3_nt: TGTGCCAGCAAAGGGGGGGACATTCAGTACTTC
d_call: .
v_call: TRBV28
j_call: TRBJ2-4
clone_size: .

cdr3_aa: CASSFQGGYTGELFF
cdr3_nt: TGTGCCAGCAGCTTTCAGGGGGGATACACCGGGGAGCTGTTTTTT
d_call: .
v_call: TRBV7-6
j_call: TRBJ2-2
clone_size: few

cdr3_aa: CASSLADRGDTEAFF
cdr3_nt: TGTGCCAGCAGTTTAGCGGACAGGGGAGATACTGAAGCTTTCTTT
d_call: TRBD1
v_call: TRBV6-5
j_call: TRBJ1-1
clone_size: .

cdr3_aa: CASSGGLAVWGETQYF
cdr3_nt: TGCGCCAGCAGCGGGGGACTAGCGGTTTGGGGAGAGACCCAGTACTTC
d_call: TRBD2
v_call: TRBV5-1
j_call: TRBJ2-5
clone_size: .

cdr3_aa: CASSQEQGTPLHF
cdr3_nt: TGTGCCAGCAGCCAAGAACAGGGTACACCCCTCCACTTT
d_call: .
v_call: TRBV14
j_call: TRBJ1-6
clone_size: .

cdr3_aa: CASSFSPGGEYTEAFF
cdr3_nt: TGTGCCAGCAGTTTTTCCCCCGGGGGGGAATACACTGAAGCTTTCTTT
d_call: .
v_call: TRBV28
j_call: TRBJ1-1
clone_size: few

cdr3_aa: CSGKGQGVYNEQFF
cdr3_nt: TGCAGCGGGAAGGGACAGGGGGTCTACAATGAGCAGTTCTTC
d_call: TRBD1
v_call: TRBV29-1
j_call: TRBJ2-1
clone_size: .

cdr3_aa: CASSERLAVNSTDTQYF
cdr3_nt: TGCGCCAGCAGTGAGAGGTTGGCGGTCAATAGCACAGATACGCAGTATTTT
d_call: .
v_call: TRBV10-1
j_call: TRBJ2-3
clone_size: .

cdr3_aa: CASSTSGQLQETQYF
cdr3_nt: TGTGCCAGTAGTACCTCGGGACAGCTACAAGAGACCCAGTACTTC
d_call: TRBD1
v_call: TRBV19
j_call: TRBJ2-5
clone_size: .

cdr3_aa: CATSTGTGVSYEQYF
cdr3_nt: TGTGCCACCAGCACTGGGACAGGGGTCTCCTACGAGCAGTACTTC
d_call: TRBD1
v_call: TRBV15
j_call: TRBJ2-7
clone_size: .

cdr3_aa: CATSGTTDGEQYF
cdr3_nt: TGTGCCACCTCCGGGACAACCGACGGCGAGCAGTACTTC
d_call: .
v_call: TRBV27
j_call: TRBJ2-7
clone_size: .

cdr3_aa: CASSTLTVYGYTF
cdr3_nt: TGTGCCAGTAGTACCCTGACAGTCTATGGCTACACCTTC
d_call: .
v_call: TRBV19
j_call: TRBJ1-2
clone_size: many

cdr3_aa: CASSLGTGGQETQYF
cdr3_nt: TGTGCCAGCAGCCTAGGGACAGGGGGCCAGGAGACCCAGTACTTC
d_call: TRBD1
v_call: TRBV7-3
j_call: TRBJ2-5
clone_size: .

cdr3_aa: CASNKGGGRGNTGELFF
cdr3_nt: TGTGCCAGTAACAAGGGAGGCGGGAGGGGAAACACCGGGGAGCTGTTTTTT
d_call: TRBD2
v_call: TRBV19
j_call: TRBJ2-2
clone_size: .

cdr3_aa: CASSQHRAYEQYF
cdr3_nt: TGTGCCAGCAGCCAACACAGGGCCTACGAGCAGTACTTC
d_call: .
v_call: TRBV21-1
j_call: TRBJ2-7
clone_size: .

cdr3_aa: CASSGGRDNEQFF
cdr3_nt: TGTGCCAGTAGTGGGGGCAGGGACAATGAGCAGTTCTTC
d_call: .
v_call: TRBV19
j_call: TRBJ2-1
clone_size: .

cdr3_aa: CASSVGRAGNTIYF
cdr3_nt: TGTGCCAGCAGCGTAGGGAGGGCTGGAAACACCATATATTTT
d_call: .
v_call: TRBV9
j_call: TRBJ1-3
clone_size: few

cdr3_aa: CASRDRAAKNIQYF
cdr3_nt: TGTGCCAGCAGGGACAGGGCCGCCAAAAACATTCAGTACTTC
d_call: TRBD1
v_call: TRBV2
j_call: TRBJ2-4
clone_size: .

cdr3_aa: CASSWGDRATEAFF
cdr3_nt: TGTGCCAGCAGCTGGGGGGACAGGGCCACTGAAGCTTTCTTT
d_call: TRBD1
v_call: TRBV5-8
j_call: TRBJ1-1
clone_size: .

cdr3_aa: CASSLGRQGGYTF
cdr3_nt: TGTGCCAGCAGTTTAGGACGTCAGGGTGGCTACACCTTC
d_call: .
v_call: TRBV27
j_call: TRBJ1-2
clone_size: .

cdr3_aa: CASNREGSYEQYF
cdr3_nt: TGTGCCAGTAACCGGGAGGGATCCTACGAGCAGTACTTC
d_call: TRBD2
v_call: TRBV19
j_call: TRBJ2-7
clone_size: .

cdr3_aa: CASNEARDRGHYGYTF
cdr3_nt: TGTGCCAGCAACGAAGCCCGGGACAGGGGTCACTATGGCTACACCTTC
d_call: TRBD1
v_call: TRBV6-1
j_call: TRBJ1-2
clone_size: .

cdr3_aa: CASSRKTQYF
cdr3_nt: TGTGCCAGCAGTCGTAAGACCCAGTACTTC
d_call: .
v_call: TRBV28
j_call: TRBJ2-5
clone_size: .

cdr3_aa: CSVGSGTHLTYNEQFF
cdr3_nt: TGCAGCGTTGGTAGCGGGACACACCTAACCTACAATGAGCAGTTCTTC
d_call: TRBD2
v_call: TRBV29-1
j_call: TRBJ2-1
clone_size: .

cdr3_aa: CASSYSGTGIYGYTF
cdr3_nt: TGTGCCAGCAGTTACTCCGGGACAGGGATCTATGGCTACACCTTC
d_call: TRBD1
v_call: TRBV28
j_call: TRBJ1-2
clone_size: .

cdr3_aa: CASSDGGYGYTF
cdr3_nt: TGTGCCAGCAGTGACGGGGGCTATGGCTACACCTTC
d_call: .
v_call: TRBV2
j_call: TRBJ1-2
clone_size: once